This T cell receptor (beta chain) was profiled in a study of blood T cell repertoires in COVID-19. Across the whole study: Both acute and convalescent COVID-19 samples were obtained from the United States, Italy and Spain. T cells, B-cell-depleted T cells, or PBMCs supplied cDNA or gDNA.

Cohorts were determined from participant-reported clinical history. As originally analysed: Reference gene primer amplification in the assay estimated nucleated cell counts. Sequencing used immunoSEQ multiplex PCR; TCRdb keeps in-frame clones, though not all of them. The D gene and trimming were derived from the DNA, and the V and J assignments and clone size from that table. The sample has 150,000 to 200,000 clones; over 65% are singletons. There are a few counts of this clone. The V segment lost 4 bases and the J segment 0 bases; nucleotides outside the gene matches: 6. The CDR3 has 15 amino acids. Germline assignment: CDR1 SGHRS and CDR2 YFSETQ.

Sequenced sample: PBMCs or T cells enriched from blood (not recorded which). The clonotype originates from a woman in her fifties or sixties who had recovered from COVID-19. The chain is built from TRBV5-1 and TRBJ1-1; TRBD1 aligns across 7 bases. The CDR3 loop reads CASSGTGQLNTEAFF. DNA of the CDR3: TGCGCCAGCAGCGGGACGGGACAGCTGAACACTGAAGCTTTCTTT.